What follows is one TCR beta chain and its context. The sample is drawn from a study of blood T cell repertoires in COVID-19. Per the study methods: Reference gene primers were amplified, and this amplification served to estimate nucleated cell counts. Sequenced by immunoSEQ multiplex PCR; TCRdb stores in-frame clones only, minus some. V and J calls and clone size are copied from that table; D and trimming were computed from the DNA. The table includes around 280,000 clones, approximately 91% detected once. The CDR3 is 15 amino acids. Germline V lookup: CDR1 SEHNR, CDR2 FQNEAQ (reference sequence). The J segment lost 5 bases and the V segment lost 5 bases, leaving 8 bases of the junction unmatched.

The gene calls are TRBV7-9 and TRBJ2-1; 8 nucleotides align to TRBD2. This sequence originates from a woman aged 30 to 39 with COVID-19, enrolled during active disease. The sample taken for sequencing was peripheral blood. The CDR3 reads CASSPGGAIHNEQFF. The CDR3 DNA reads TGTGCCAGCAGCCCGGGGGGGGCGATCCACAATGAGCAGTTCTTC.